This TCR beta chain was identified during a study of cytomegalovirus exposure and HLA in healthy donors. Of note for this clone: Its antigen is as yet unknown.

This CDR3 has 14 amino acids. V lost 3 bases and J 1 base, leaving 9 bases between the germline ends. Germline CDR1 and CDR2: KGHSH and LQKENI. PCR amplification relied on 60 Vbeta primers (plus 13 Jbeta primers). Profiled with immunoSEQ multiplex PCR; TCRdb holds only in-frame clones, not every one. Among 90,000 to 120,000 clones listed, more than 60% were seen once. Whole-study results and caveats: Roughly even sequencing depth across donors was the assumption behind the presence/absence analyses. Accurate prediction of HLA-A and HLA-B alleles (for most subjects) was reportedly achieved from TCR beta sequences.

The receptor was isolated from a female donor in good health and CMV-seropositive. The sample consisted of PBMCs. This rearrangement joins TRBV18 to TRBJ2-5, with D perhaps matching TRBD1 (5 bases). Here the CDR3 reads CASSPARGQETQYF. CDR3 nucleotide sequence: TGTGCCAGCTCACCGGCAAGGGGCCAAGAGACCCAGTACTTC.